This T cell receptor (beta chain) was obtained from a study of T cell responses to AZD1222 COVID-19 vaccine. Study results and limitations: The span of vaccine-associated CD4 TCRs extended across spike, with dominance at 160-218 and 743-854. Compared with day 0, the breadth and depth of the Spike-specific TCR repertoire rose significantly after two doses of AZD1222. Targeting of unmutated variant regions was reportedly seen in nearly half of spike-specific TCRs.

The table came from immunoSEQ multiplex PCR; TCRdb's copy has only in-frame clones and leaves some out. Here the sample spans roughly 130,000 clones, roughly 90% being singletons. With respect to this clone: Its specificity is unknown.

The CDR3 loop spans 14 amino acids. V was trimmed by 3 bases and J by 1 base, leaving 7 bases between them. The germline V gene encodes CDR1 MNHEY and CDR2 SMNVEV (reference sequence). This sample comprised peripheral blood, obtained on day 0 of AZD1222 vaccination. The chain is built from TRBV27 and TRBJ1-5; maybe TRBD1 (5 bases). The source is an adult in good health. CDR3 sequence: CASSFRQSNQPQHF. Written as DNA, the CDR3 is TGTGCCAGCAGTTTCAGACAGAGCAATCAGCCCCAGCATTTT.